This TCR beta chain was identified during a study of blood T cell repertoires in COVID-19. Turning to the study itself: Researchers got acute and convalescent COVID-19 samples from the United States, Italy and Spain. Nucleic acid was either cDNA or gDNA, and it came from T cells, B-cell-depleted T cells, or PBMCs.

Original processing notes: Reference gene primers were amplified, and this amplification served to estimate nucleated cell counts. Method: immunoSEQ multiplex PCR; TCRdb's copy keeps in-frame clones and lacks some. That table supplies the V and J calls and clone size; D and trimming were determined from the DNA. Altogether about 92,000 clones are present, 55% to 80% being singletons, with the ten largest covering about 22%. V trimming: 7 bases; J trimming: 7 bases; junction bases outside the gene matches: 15. The CDR3 has 15 residues. Germline values: CDR1 MNHEY, CDR2 SVGAGI. This TCR came from a woman aged 55-70 years in a cohort sampled during active or convalescent COVID-19. The sample taken for sequencing was peripheral blood. The chain carries TRBV6-5 and TRBJ1-2; 7 bases agree with TRBD1. The CDR3 sequence is CASNKWGTAESGYTF. The CDR3 DNA follows: TGTGCCAGCAATAAATGGGGGACAGCAGAGTCTGGCTACACCTTC.